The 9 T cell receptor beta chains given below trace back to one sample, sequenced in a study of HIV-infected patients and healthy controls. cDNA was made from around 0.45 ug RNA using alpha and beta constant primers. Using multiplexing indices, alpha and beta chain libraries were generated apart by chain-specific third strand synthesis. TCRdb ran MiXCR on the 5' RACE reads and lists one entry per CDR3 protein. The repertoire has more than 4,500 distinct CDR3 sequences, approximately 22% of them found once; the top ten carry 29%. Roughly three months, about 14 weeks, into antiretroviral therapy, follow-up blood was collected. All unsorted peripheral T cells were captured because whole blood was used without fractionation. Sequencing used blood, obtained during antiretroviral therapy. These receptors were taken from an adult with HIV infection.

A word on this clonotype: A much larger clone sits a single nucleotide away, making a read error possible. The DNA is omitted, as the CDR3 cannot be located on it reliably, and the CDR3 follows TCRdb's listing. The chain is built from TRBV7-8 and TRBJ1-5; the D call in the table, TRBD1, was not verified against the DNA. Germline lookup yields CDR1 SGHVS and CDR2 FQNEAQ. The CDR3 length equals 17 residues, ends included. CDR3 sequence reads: CASSLIPWGYGNQPKHF.

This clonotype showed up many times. This chain's CDR3 is CASSYSARTGHSTYGYTF. Written as DNA, the CDR3 is TGTGCCAGCAGTTACTCGGCCAGGACAGGCCATTCAACCTATGGCTACACCTTC. The V call is TRBV6-6, the J call TRBJ1-2, with 7 bases aligning to TRBD1. V gave up 0 bases and J gave up 4 bases; unmatched junction bases: 14. Germline V gene lookup returns CDR1 MNHNY and CDR2 SVGAGI (reference sequence). CDR3 size: 18 residues.

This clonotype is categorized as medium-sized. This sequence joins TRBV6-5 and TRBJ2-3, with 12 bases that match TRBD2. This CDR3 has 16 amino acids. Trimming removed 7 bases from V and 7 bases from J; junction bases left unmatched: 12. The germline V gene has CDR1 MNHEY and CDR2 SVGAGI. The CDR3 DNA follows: TGTGCCAGCATTCAAGGACTAGCGGGGAGGGGGTATACGCAGTATTTT. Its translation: CASIQGLAGRGYTQYF.

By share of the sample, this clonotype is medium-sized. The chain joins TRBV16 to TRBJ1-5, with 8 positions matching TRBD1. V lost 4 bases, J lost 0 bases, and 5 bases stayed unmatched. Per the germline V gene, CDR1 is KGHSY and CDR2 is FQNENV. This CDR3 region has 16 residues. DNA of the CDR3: TGTGCCAGCAGCCCCCTGGACAGGGATAGCAATCAGCCCCAGCATTTT. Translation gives CASSPLDRDSNQPQHF.

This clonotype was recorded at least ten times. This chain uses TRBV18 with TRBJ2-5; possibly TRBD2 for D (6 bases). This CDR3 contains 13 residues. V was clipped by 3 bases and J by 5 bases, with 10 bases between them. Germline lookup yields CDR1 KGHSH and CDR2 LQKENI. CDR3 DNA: TGTGCCAGCTCACCGGGAGGACGGGAGACCCAGTACTTC. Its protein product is CASSPGGRETQYF. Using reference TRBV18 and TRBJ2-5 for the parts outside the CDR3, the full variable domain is NAGVMQNPRHLVRRRGQEARLRCSPMKGHSHVYWYRQLPEEGLKFMVYLQKENIIDESGMPKERFSAEFPKEGPSILRIQQVVRGDSAAYFCASSPGGRETQYFGPGTRLLVL.

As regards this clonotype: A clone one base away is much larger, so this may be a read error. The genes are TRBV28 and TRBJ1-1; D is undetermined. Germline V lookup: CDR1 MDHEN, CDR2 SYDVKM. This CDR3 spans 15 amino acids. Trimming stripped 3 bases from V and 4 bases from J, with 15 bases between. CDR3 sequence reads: CASSLYWTRTTEAFF. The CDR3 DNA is TGTGCCAGCAGTTTGTATTGGACGCGAACCACTGAAGCTTTCTTT.

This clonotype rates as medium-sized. CDR3 DNA: TGTGCCAGCAGTTATCGGGGTATGCCCCTCCACTTT. This sequence encodes CASSYRGMPLHF. The chain uses TRBV6-5 and TRBJ1-6; D ambiguous. This CDR3 is built from 12 residues. The V gene lost 3 bases and the J gene lost 13 bases, with 10 bases spanning the gap. CDR1 is MNHEY, CDR2 SVGAGI, per germline.

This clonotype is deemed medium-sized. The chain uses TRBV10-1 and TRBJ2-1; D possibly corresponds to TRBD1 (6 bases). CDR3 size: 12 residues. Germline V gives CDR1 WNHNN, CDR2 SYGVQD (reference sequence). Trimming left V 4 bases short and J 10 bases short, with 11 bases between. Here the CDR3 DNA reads TGCGCCAGCAGTGGGACAGCTCCCGAGCAGTTCTTC. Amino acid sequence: CASSGTAPEQFF.

The CDR3 DNA is TGCATCGCCAGACGACAGCGGGGCACTGAAGCTTTCTTT. This codes for CIARRQRGTEAFF. The chain recombines TRBV29-1 with TRBJ1-1; tentative D call: TRBD1 (5 bases). Per germline, CDR1 SQVTM and CDR2 ANQGSEA. The CDR3 sequence is 13 residues long.